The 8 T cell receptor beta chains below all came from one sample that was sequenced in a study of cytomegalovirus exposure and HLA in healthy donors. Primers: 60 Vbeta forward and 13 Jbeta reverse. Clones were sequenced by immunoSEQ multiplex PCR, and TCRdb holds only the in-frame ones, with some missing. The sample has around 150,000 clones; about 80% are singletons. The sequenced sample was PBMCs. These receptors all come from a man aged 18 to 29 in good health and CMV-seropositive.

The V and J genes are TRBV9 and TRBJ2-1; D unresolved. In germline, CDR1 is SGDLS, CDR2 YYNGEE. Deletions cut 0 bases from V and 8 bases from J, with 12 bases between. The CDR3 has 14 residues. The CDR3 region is CASSVGASVDEQFF. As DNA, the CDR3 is TGTGCCAGCAGCGTAGGGGCCTCCGTTGATGAGCAGTTCTTC.

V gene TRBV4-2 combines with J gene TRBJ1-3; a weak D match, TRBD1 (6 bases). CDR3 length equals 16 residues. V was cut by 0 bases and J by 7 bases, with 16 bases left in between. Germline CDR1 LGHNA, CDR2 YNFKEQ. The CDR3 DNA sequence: TGTGCCAGCAGCCAAGACGGGCTGGGGGCGGCTAACACCATATATTTT. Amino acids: CASSQDGLGAANTIYF.

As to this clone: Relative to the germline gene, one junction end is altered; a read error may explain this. CDR3: CASSRDRANEQFF. The CDR3 DNA reads as TGTGCTAGCAGCCGGGACAGGGCCAATGAGCAGTTCTTC. The chain combines TRBV7-7 with TRBJ2-1, with TRBD1 identical over 9 bases. Germline values: CDR1 SSHAT, CDR2 FNYEAQ (reference sequence). The CDR3 totals 13 residues.

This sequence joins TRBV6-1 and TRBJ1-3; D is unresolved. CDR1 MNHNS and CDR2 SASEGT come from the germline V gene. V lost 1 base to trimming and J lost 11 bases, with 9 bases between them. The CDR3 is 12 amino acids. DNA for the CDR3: TGTGCCAGCAGTGAAGTGAGGGTGTCCATATATTTT. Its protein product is CASSEVRVSIYF.

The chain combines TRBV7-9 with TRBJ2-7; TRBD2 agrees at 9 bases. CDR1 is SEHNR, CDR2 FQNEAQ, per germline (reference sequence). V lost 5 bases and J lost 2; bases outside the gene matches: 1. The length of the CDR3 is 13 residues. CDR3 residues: CASSPSGTYEQYF. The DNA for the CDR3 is TGTGCCAGCAGCCCTAGCGGGACCTACGAGCAGTACTTC.

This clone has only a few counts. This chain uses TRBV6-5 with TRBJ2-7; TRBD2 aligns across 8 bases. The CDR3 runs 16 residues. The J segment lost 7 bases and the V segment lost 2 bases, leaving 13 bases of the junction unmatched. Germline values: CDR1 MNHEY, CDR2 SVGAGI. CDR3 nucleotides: TGTGCCAGCAGTTACGAGTCTAGCGGGCTTGCGGGAGAGCAGTACTTC. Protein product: CASSYESSGLAGEQYF.

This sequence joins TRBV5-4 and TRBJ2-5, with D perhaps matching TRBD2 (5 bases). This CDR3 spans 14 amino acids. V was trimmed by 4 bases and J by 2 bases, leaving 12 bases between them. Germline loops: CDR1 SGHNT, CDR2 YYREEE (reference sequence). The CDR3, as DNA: TGTGCCAGCAGCGTCACTCGGGGACAAGAGACCCAGTACTTC. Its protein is CASSVTRGQETQYF.

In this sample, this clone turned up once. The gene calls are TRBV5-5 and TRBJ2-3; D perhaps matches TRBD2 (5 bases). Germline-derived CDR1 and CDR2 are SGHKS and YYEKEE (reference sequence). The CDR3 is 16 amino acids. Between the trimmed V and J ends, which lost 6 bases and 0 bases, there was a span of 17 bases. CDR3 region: CASKPGGPTSTDTQYF. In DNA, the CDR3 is TGTGCCAGCAAGCCAGGAGGCCCCACTAGCACAGATACGCAGTATTTT. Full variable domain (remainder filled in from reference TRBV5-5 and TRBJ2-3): DAGVTQSPTHLIKTRGQQVTLRCSPISGHKSVSWYQQVLGQGPQFIFQYYEKEERGRGNFPDRFSARQFPNYSSELNVNALLLGDSALYLCASKPGGPTSTDTQYFGPGTRLTVL.